Listed here are 30 T cell receptor beta chains from one sample, sequenced in a study of metastatic and nonmetastatic thyroid tumors. Until they underwent thyroid surgery, no patient had received any treatment. TCRdb redid the clone calls on the PCR reads using MiXCR. The sample holds 89,000 or so clones, 8% to 9.5% seen once. The sample was blood. The receptors come from a female donor with papillary thyroid cancer or a benign thyroid nodule (not recorded which). Some clones in this sample may be carry-over from other donors' samples.

V is TRBV20-1 and J is TRBJ2-1; 9 nucleotides align to TRBD2. From germline, CDR1 is DFQATT and CDR2 SNEGSKA (reference sequence). V dropped 8 bases and J dropped 3; count of bases not matched to a gene: 8. CDR3 length: 14 residues. The CDR3 DNA follows: TGCAGTTCCCTTAGCGGGAGAGGCTACAATGAGCAGTTCTTC. This gives the protein CSSLSGRGYNEQFF.

This clone was detected ten times or more. The chain joins TRBV7-2 to TRBJ2-2; TRBD1 matches 8 bases. The CDR3 extends over 21 amino acids. V lost 5 bases and J lost 1; bases outside the gene matches: 21. Germline CDR1 reads SGHTA; CDR2 reads FQGNSA. CDR3 protein: CASSIRRQGRSTGKNTGELFF. DNA for the CDR3: TGTGCCAGCAGCATCCGACGACAGGGGAGATCTACGGGAAAGAACACCGGGGAGCTGTTTTTT. Together with reference TRBV7-2 and TRBJ2-2, the CDR3 gives the full variable domain: GAGVSQSPSNKVTEKGKDVELRCDPISGHTALYWYRQSLGQGLEFLIYFQGNSAPDKSGLPSDRFSAERTGGSVSTLTIQRTQQEDSAVYLCASSIRRQGRSTGKNTGELFFGEGSRLTVL.

This clone was counted only a few times. This sequence joins TRBV4-1 and TRBJ2-4; D is unresolved. V lost 0 bases and J lost 9, with 3 bases in between. CDR3 length: 11 residues. The germline CDR1 and CDR2 sequences are MGHRA and YSYEKL. CDR3 sequence reads: CASSQDVIQYF. CDR3 DNA: TGCGCCAGCAGCCAAGACGTCATTCAGTACTTC.

This clone was picked up many times. The chain joins TRBV30 to TRBJ2-3; D possibly uses TRBD1 or TRBD2 (6 bases each). V was clipped by 4 bases and J by 2 bases, with 16 bases between them. The CDR3 contains 15 residues. The germline V gene has CDR1 GTSNPN and CDR2 SVGIG (reference sequence). The chain's CDR3 is CAWTHGGGLTDTQYF. The CDR3 DNA sequence: TGTGCCTGGACCCACGGTGGGGGGCTCACAGATACGCAGTATTTT.

This clone was detected ten times or more. This sequence joins TRBV20-1 and TRBJ2-7, with D perhaps matching TRBD1 (6 bases). CDR3 length: 15 amino acids. In germline, CDR1 is DFQATT, CDR2 SNEGSKA (reference sequence). Trimming cost V 5 bases and J 3 bases, with 20 bases left between them. The CDR3 loop is CSAYHPRAGDYEQYF. The CDR3 bases are TGCAGTGCTTACCACCCCCGGGCAGGGGACTACGAGCAGTACTTC.

V usage is TRBV27 and J usage is TRBJ1-1, with 9 bases aligning to TRBD1. CDR1 MNHEY and CDR2 SMNVEV come from the germline V gene (reference sequence). The CDR3 loop spans 13 amino acids. The ends lost 6 bases at V and 8 bases at J; junction bases unmatched: 7. The CDR3 DNA is TGTGCCAGCAGAACAGGGGGCCGGGGCGAAGCTTTCTTT. As protein: CASRTGGRGEAFF.

This clone was seen ten or more times. This chain uses TRBV20-1 with TRBJ2-7; 10 nucleotides agree with TRBD1. J lost 0 bases, V lost 6 bases, and 8 bases had no gene match. Germline CDR1 is DFQATT and CDR2 is SNEGSKA (reference sequence). This CDR3 is 15 amino acids long. CDR3 in amino acids: CSAQPRDRGSYEQYF. For the CDR3, the DNA is TGCAGTGCGCAACCCCGGGACAGGGGCTCCTACGAGCAGTACTTC.

The sample holds a few counts of this clone. A single base separates this from a much larger clone, so it may be a read error. Other DNA sequences in this sample translate to the same CDR3. V gene TRBV12-3 or TRBV12-4 combines with J gene TRBJ2-2; 7 positions agree with TRBD1. CDR3 length equals 14 residues. The CDR3 DNA is TGTGCCAGCAGTTCGACAGGGATTACCGGGGAGCTGTTCTTT. Amino acids: CASSSTGITGELFF.

This clone has only a few counts. V is TRBV11-2 and J is TRBJ2-3; the D call may be TRBD1 or TRBD2 (6 bases each). Trimming left V 5 bases short and J 1 base short, with 13 bases between. This CDR3 has 15 amino acids. The germline V gene has CDR1 SGHAT and CDR2 FQNNGV. The CDR3 DNA reads TGTGCCAGCAGCATTCTTGGGGGGCGCACAGATACGCAGTATTTT. It translates to CASSILGGRTDTQYF. Full variable domain (remainder filled in from reference TRBV11-2 and TRBJ2-3): EAGVAQSPRYKIIEKRQSVAFWCNPISGHATLYWYQQILGQGPKLLIQFQNNGVVDDSQLPKDRFSAERLKGVDSTLKIQPAKLEDSAVYLCASSILGGRTDTQYFGPGTRLTVL.

Many counts were recorded for this clone. This chain uses TRBV12-5 with TRBJ1-2, with D perhaps matching TRBD1 (6 bases). The CDR3 runs to 11 residues. Germline CDR1 reads LGHNT; CDR2 reads FRNRAP. The V end lost 7 bases, the J end lost 14 bases, and 17 bases lay between the germline ends. For the CDR3, the DNA is TGTGCTAGTGCCCCGGACAGTCTTGAGACCTTC. The encoded protein is CASAPDSLETF.

On this clone itself: A much larger clone differs from this one at a single base, so this may be a read error. The chain combines TRBV7-3 with TRBJ2-2; D possibly corresponds to TRBD1 (6 bases). The V gene lost 7 bases and the J gene lost 2 bases, with 14 bases spanning the gap. Germline V gene lookup returns CDR1 SGHTA and CDR2 FQGTGA. This CDR3 contains 15 residues. The CDR3 DNA reads as TGTGCCAGCAACCGAGCAGGGGCCAACACCGGGGAGCTGTTTTTT. It translates to CASNRAGANTGELFF.

This clone came up once. The V gene is TRBV11-2, the J gene TRBJ2-1, with no clear D. Germline V lookup: CDR1 SGHAT, CDR2 FQNNGV. There are 14 residues in the CDR3. V shed 3 bases and J shed 8 bases, with 14 bases lying between them. CDR3 DNA: TGTGCCAGCAGCTTCCCGGTGGGTCACGATGAGCAGTTCTTC. This encodes CASSFPVGHDEQFF.

The gene calls are TRBV11-2 and TRBJ2-5; D is perhaps TRBD2 (6 bases). This CDR3 has 15 residues. Germline V gene sequence: CDR1 SGHAT, CDR2 FQNNGV. V dropped 0 bases and J dropped 4 bases, with 12 bases sitting between them. The CDR3 sequence is CASSLDGGAGETQYF. CDR3 nucleotide sequence: TGTGCCAGCAGCTTAGATGGAGGGGCTGGAGAGACCCAGTACTTC.

This clone was observed many times. The gene calls are TRBV10-3 and TRBJ2-7; 8 nucleotides agree with TRBD1. Losses at the gene ends were 6 bases for V and 7 bases for J; bases not matched to a gene: 11. In germline, CDR1 is ENHRY, CDR2 SYGVKD. The CDR3 runs 14 residues. The CDR3 protein is CAIRPGQDTREQYF. The DNA of the CDR3 is TGTGCCATCAGGCCGGGACAGGACACGAGAGAGCAGTACTTC.

This clone has a handful of counts. The chain combines TRBV11-2 with TRBJ2-7; no definite D call. Trimming pared 5 bases from V and 8 bases from J, leaving 13 bases between. The CDR3 loop spans 12 amino acids. Germline V gene data show CDR1 as SGHAT and CDR2 as FQNNGV. CDR3 amino acids: CASSPTHGKQYF. The CDR3 nucleotides are TGTGCCAGCAGCCCTACTCATGGCAAGCAGTACTTC.

This clone was found many times. The chain recombines TRBV7-3 with TRBJ2-5; a weak D match, TRBD2 (5 bases). Germline CDR1 reads SGHTA; CDR2 reads FQGTGA. Trimming removed 5 bases at V and 2 bases at J, with 15 bases between. The CDR3 is 15 amino acids. The CDR3 DNA follows: TGTGCCAGCAGCCGAGGTGTGGTAGCGCAAGAGACCCAGTACTTC. Its translation is CASSRGVVAQETQYF.

This clone was seen more than once but under ten times. The chain has TRBV19 and TRBJ1-2; no clear D gene. This CDR3 spans 11 amino acids. V was pared by 7 bases and J by 7 bases, with 10 bases between. The V gene's germline CDR1 is LNHDA and CDR2 SQIVND (reference sequence). The DNA for the CDR3 is TGTGCCAGTAAAGAAGCGGGTGGCTACACCTTC. Amino acids: CASKEAGGYTF.

This clone was seen at least ten times. The J gene is TRBJ1-5, the V gene TRBV19; 9 nucleotides align to TRBD1. This CDR3 contains 12 residues. The germline gives CDR1 LNHDA, CDR2 SQIVND (reference sequence). V was pared by 6 bases and J by 6 bases, with 0 bases of the junction left unmatched. The CDR3 sequence is CASRDRGQPQHF. CDR3 nucleotide sequence: TGTGCCAGTAGGGACAGGGGTCAGCCCCAGCATTTT.

This chain uses TRBV4-1 with TRBJ1-4; 9 nucleotides align to TRBD1. CDR1 and CDR2 (germline): MGHRA, YSYEKL. The CDR3 totals 16 residues. The J segment lost 7 bases and the V segment lost 2 bases, leaving 8 bases of the junction unmatched. CDR3 nucleotide sequence: TGCGCCAGCAGCCAATCTGGGGACAGGGAGCTTGAAAAACTGTTTTTT. It codes for CASSQSGDRELEKLFF.

The V and J genes are TRBV4-2 and TRBJ2-7, with D possibly TRBD2 on 5 matching bases. This CDR3 spans 16 amino acids. Germline V gives CDR1 LGHNA, CDR2 YNFKEQ. V dropped 0 bases and J dropped 2 bases, with 14 bases sitting between them. The CDR3 sequence: CASSQEWQAETYEQYF. CDR3 in DNA: TGTGCCAGCAGCCAAGAGTGGCAAGCGGAGACCTACGAGCAGTACTTC.

This clone was found many times. The chain uses TRBV10-2 and TRBJ2-3; 11 bases line up with TRBD2. Germline CDR1 and CDR2: WSHSY and SAAADI. The trim removed 0 bases at V and 10 bases at J, leaving 6 bases unmatched. The CDR3 consists of 15 residues. CDR3 in DNA: TGCGCCAGCAGTGAGTCTACTAGCGGGGGCTTCTCGCAGTATTTT. Translated: CASSESTSGGFSQYF.

This clone was seen repeatedly, ten times or more. CDR3 in DNA: TGTGCCAGCAGCCGGGAGAGCCTACTCTATGGCTACACCTTC. This translates into CASSRESLLYGYTF. The J gene is TRBJ1-2, the V gene TRBV25-1; no reliable D call. V shed 6 bases and J shed 4 bases, with 15 bases lying between them. The germline CDR1 and CDR2 sequences are MGHDK and SYGVNS. The CDR3 has 14 amino acids.

There are many counts of this clone. This rearrangement joins TRBV12-3 or TRBV12-4 to TRBJ2-2; D may be TRBD1 (6 bases). This CDR3 is 14 amino acids long. V dropped 0 bases and J dropped 8 bases, with 10 bases sitting between them. The chain's CDR3 is CASSLAGASGELFF. The CDR3 nucleotides read TGTGCCAGCAGTTTAGCGGGGGCTTCGGGGGAGCTGTTTTTT.

The gene calls are TRBV20-1 and TRBJ1-1; D is uncertain. The CDR3 totals 12 residues. Germline V gene sequence: CDR1 DFQATT, CDR2 SNEGSKA (reference sequence). The V end was cut by 3 bases, the J end by 1 base, with 6 bases between. The CDR3, as DNA: TGCAGTGCTAGGCGAGGGAACACTGAAGCTTTCTTT. Its protein product is CSARRGNTEAFF.

As to this clone: Compared with germline, one end of the junction differs, possibly owing to a read error. This chain uses TRBV28 with TRBJ1-2; TRBD1 is a possible D gene (6 bases). This CDR3 spans 12 amino acids. Germline CDR1 is MDHEN and CDR2 is SYDVKM. The CDR3 DNA follows: TGTGCCAACAGTTTGCCAGGGGAAGGCTACGCCTTC. Encoded protein: CANSLPGEGYAF.

This clone was counted ten times or more. V is TRBV6-6 and J is TRBJ2-3, with D perhaps assigned TRBD1 or TRBD2 (7 bases each). CDR3 size: 17 residues. The germline gives CDR1 MNHNY, CDR2 SVGAGI (reference sequence). Trimming removed 2 bases at V and 3 bases at J, with 18 bases between. CDR3 residues: CASSYLRPQGGTDTQYF. In DNA form, the CDR3 reads TGTGCCAGCAGTTACCTACGTCCCCAGGGGGGGACAGATACGCAGTATTTT.

As concerns this clone: A much larger clone lies a single base off, so this may be a read error. The chain uses TRBV3-1 and TRBJ1-1; D call uncertain. V lost 1 base and J 5 bases, leaving 11 bases between the germline ends. The CDR3 spans 14 residues. Looked up from germline, CDR1 is LGHDT and CDR2 is YNNKEL (reference sequence). The CDR3 region is CASSQGGTSTEAFF. CDR3 in DNA: TGTGCCAGCAGCCAAGGGGGTACGAGTACTGAAGCTTTCTTT.

The sample holds many counts of this clone. The same CDR3 also results from other DNA sequences found in this sample. The chain uses TRBV9 and TRBJ2-5; D not certain. This CDR3 has 16 residues. V lost 10 bases to trimming and J lost 2 bases, with 24 bases between them. CDR1 and CDR2 from the germline V gene are SGDLS and YYNGEE. Here the CDR3 reads CAGPSTCPPAQETQYF. Written as DNA, the CDR3 is TGTGCCGGCCCCTCGACGTGCCCGCCCGCGCAAGAGACCCAGTACTTC.

CDR3 region: CATSRHETPIGYTF. In DNA form, the CDR3 reads TGTGCCACCAGCAGACACGAGACCCCCATTGGCTACACCTTC. J is TRBJ1-2 and V is TRBV15; D gene unclear. Germline loops: CDR1 LNHNV, CDR2 YYDKDF (reference sequence). This CDR3 comprises 14 residues. Trimming shortened V by 2 bases and J by 7 bases, and 14 bases separated the two germline ends.

This clone was seen a few times. The chain is built from TRBV13 and TRBJ2-7; D is possibly TRBD1 (6 bases). V lost 5 bases and J lost 11, with 19 bases in between. The CDR3 has 13 amino acids. Looked up from germline, CDR1 is PRHDT and CDR2 is FYEKMQ (reference sequence). The CDR3 reads CASSLGYRDGEYF. CDR3 in DNA: TGTGCCAGCAGCCTGGGCTACAGGGATGGGGAGTACTTC.